This T cell receptor beta chain was sequenced during a study of T cells in Graves' hyperthyroidism and ophthalmopathy. In germline, CDR1 is SEHNR, CDR2 FQNEAQ (reference sequence). V was pared by 5 bases and J by 6 bases, with 10 bases between. The CDR3 sequence is 12 residues long. This clonotype has a count of ten or more. The investigators amplified TCR beta CDR3 regions from RNA transcripts. HTBI primers were the set used in a first-round RT-PCR of the TCR CDR3. MiXCR, applied by TCRdb to the multiplex PCR reads, yields one record per CDR3 protein. Of hundreds of thousands of distinct CDR3 sequences listed, over 40% are singletons.

The clonotype comes from an adult man with Graves' disease, either hyperthyroidism or ophthalmopathy (not recorded which). The genes are TRBV7-9 and TRBJ1-2, with D maybe TRBD1 (6 bases). The sample consisted of peripheral blood or thyroid tissue (not recorded which). Here the CDR3 reads CASSLTGNGYTF. CDR3 bases: TGTGCCAGCAGCCTCACAGGGAATGGCTACACCTTC.